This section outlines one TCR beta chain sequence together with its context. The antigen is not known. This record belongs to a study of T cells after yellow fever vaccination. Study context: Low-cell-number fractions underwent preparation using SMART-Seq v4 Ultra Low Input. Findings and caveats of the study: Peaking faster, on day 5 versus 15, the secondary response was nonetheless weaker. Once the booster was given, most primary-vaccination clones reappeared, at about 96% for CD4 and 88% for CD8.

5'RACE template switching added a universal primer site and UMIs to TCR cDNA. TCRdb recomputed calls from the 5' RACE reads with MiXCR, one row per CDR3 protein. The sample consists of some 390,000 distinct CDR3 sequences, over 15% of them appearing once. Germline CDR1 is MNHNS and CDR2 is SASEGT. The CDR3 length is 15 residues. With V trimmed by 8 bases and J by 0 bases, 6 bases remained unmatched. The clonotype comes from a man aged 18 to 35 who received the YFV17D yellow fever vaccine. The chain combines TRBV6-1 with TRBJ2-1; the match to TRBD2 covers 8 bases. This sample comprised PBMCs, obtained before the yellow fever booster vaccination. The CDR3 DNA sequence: TGTGCCAGCCGACTAGCGTCAAGCTCCTACAATGAGCAGTTCTTC. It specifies CASRLASSSYNEQFF.